In this sample, the clone carrying this T cell receptor (beta chain) turned up many times. Recently diagnosed hyperthyroidism of less than 2 months' duration affected patients aged 18 to 65. Diagnostic assessment was based on clinical symptoms, serum thyroxine and TRAb, thyroid ultrasound and orbital computed tomography. The CDR3 has 15 residues. Trimming shortened V by 0 bases and J by 4 bases, and 11 bases separated the two germline ends. Regions amplified from RNA transcripts were the TCR beta CDR3 regions. HTBI primers were the set used in a first-round RT-PCR of the TCR CDR3. TCRdb used MiXCR to reprocess the multiplex PCR reads, holding one entry per CDR3 protein. The repertoire includes under 350,000 distinct CDR3 sequences, around a sixth of them detected once, and 49% sits in the top ten. This entry is derived from a study of T cells in Graves' hyperthyroidism and ophthalmopathy.

The TCR originated in a woman aged 50 to 65 with Graves' hyperthyroidism. The chain joins TRBV12-3 or TRBV12-4 to TRBJ2-3; D unclear. The material sequenced was blood. Here the CDR3 DNA reads TGTGCCAGCAGTTTAGCAGCGTTCGGTCCAGATACGCAGTATTTT. Residues: CASSLAAFGPDTQYF.